What follows are 18 T cell receptor beta chains derived from one specimen sequenced in a study of Ad26.COV2.S vaccination and SARS-CoV-2 variants (dated by TCRdb to the early 2020s). The treatment or condition label for this specimen denotes: some 20 received Ad26.COV2.S at low or high dose, single or two shots; several received placebo; per-sample allocation not given. Repertoires of vaccine and placebo recipients were sequenced from samples taken on day 63 after the first injection. Libraries were built with the immunoSEQ multiplex PCR assay. TCRdb's version of the immuneACCESS table is confined to in-frame rearrangements and falls short of the full clone set. An unresolved V gene accounts for under half of the shortfall where checked; the remainder is of unknown origin. The sample data list about 350,000 clones, and about 87% of these were observed just once. Clones ranked in the top ten supply around 5.8% of the sample.

The sample here was peripheral blood, taken in a trial of Ad26.COV2.S vaccine versus placebo. Receptors were obtained from a person between 18 and 60 years old who received the Ad26.COV2.S COVID-19 vaccine or a placebo.

CDR3 sequence reads: CASSLDGEELNTEAFF. The CDR3 DNA reads TGTGCCAGCAGCTTAGATGGAGAGGAACTAAACACTGAAGCTTTCTTT. The gene calls are TRBV7-2 and TRBJ1-1; D ambiguous. The CDR3 runs to 16 residues. Deletions cut 1 base from V and 2 bases from J, with 14 bases between. Germline V gene lookup returns CDR1 SGHTA and CDR2 FQGNSA.

The chain couples TRBV7-8 to TRBJ1-1; D not certain. V was trimmed by 7 bases and J by 1 base, leaving 7 bases between them. The CDR3 spans 12 residues. The germline V gene has CDR1 SGHVS and CDR2 FQNEAQ. The CDR3 DNA is TGTGCCAGCAACACAAGGAACACTGAAGCTTTCTTT. It encodes CASNTRNTEAFF.

This chain links TRBV9 with TRBJ2-1; D may be TRBD2 (5 bases). This CDR3 has 16 amino acids. The ends were cut back, 0 bases at V and 5 bases at J, with 15 bases in the middle. Germline lookup yields CDR1 SGDLS and CDR2 YYNGEE. The CDR3: CASSVAISGTDNEQFF. In nucleotides, the CDR3 is TGTGCCAGCAGCGTAGCTATAAGCGGTACGGACAATGAGCAGTTCTTC. Combining the CDR3 with reference TRBV9 and TRBJ2-1 gives the whole variable domain DSGVTQTPKHLITATGQRVTLRCSPRSGDLSVYWYQQSLDQGLQFLIQYYNGEERAKGNILERFSAQQFPDLHSELNLSSLELGDSALYFCASSVAISGTDNEQFFGPGTRLTVL.

CDR3 coding DNA: TGTGCCAGCAGCTTAGATATCGGCAGTGCGAACACCGGGGAGCTGTTTTTT. Its protein is CASSLDIGSANTGELFF. The rearrangement uses TRBV11-2 and TRBJ2-2; D not certain. Germline lookup yields CDR1 SGHAT and CDR2 FQNNGV. V lost 0 bases, J lost 0 bases, and 11 bases lay in between. This CDR3 spans 17 amino acids.

The V and J genes are TRBV7-3 and TRBJ2-1; 10 bases agree with TRBD2. V was pared by 0 bases and J by 9 bases, with 8 bases of the junction left unmatched. The germline gives CDR1 SGHTA, CDR2 FQGTGA. CDR3 length: 16 residues. In DNA, the CDR3 is TGTGCCAGCAGCTTAACGGCCGGGACTAGCGATCCTGAGCAGTTCTTC. Amino acids: CASSLTAGTSDPEQFF.

The chain links TRBV19 to TRBJ2-7, with TRBD1 identical over 11 bases. With V trimmed by 7 bases and J by 5 bases, 4 bases remained unmatched. Germline V gene sequence: CDR1 LNHDA, CDR2 SQIVND (reference sequence). This CDR3 spans 13 amino acids. The DNA of the CDR3 is TGTGCCAGTACCCCGGGACAGGGGGACGAGCAGTACTTC. It specifies CASTPGQGDEQYF.

The V call is TRBV4-1, the J call TRBJ2-3; 7 nucleotides line up with TRBD1. V was clipped by 3 bases and J by 2 bases; unmatched bases: 5. The CDR3 covers 15 residues. The V gene's germline CDR1 is MGHRA and CDR2 YSYEKL. The CDR3 reads CASSHLTGITDTQYF. The DNA of the CDR3 is TGCGCCAGCAGCCATCTGACAGGGATCACAGATACGCAGTATTTT.

The chain is built from TRBV2 and TRBJ1-2; no definite D call. The germline CDR1 and CDR2 sequences are SNHLY and FYNNEI. Between the trimmed V and J ends, which lost 6 bases and 4 bases, there was a span of 9 bases. This CDR3 is 12 amino acids long. The CDR3 region is CASRPGSYGYTF. In nucleotides, the CDR3 is TGTGCCAGCAGGCCGGGAAGCTATGGCTACACCTTC. The full variable domain, its missing parts supplied by reference TRBV2 and TRBJ1-2, is EPEVTQTPSHQVTQMGQEVILRCVPISNHLYFYWYRQILGQKVEFLVSFYNNEISEKSEIFDDQFSVERPDGSNFTLKIRSTKLEDSAMYFCASRPGSYGYTFGSGTRLTVV.

The V and J genes are TRBV24-1 and TRBJ2-3; 7 bases are shared with TRBD2. V lost 7 bases and J lost 5; bases outside the gene matches: 8. This CDR3 is 14 amino acids long. Germline V gives CDR1 KGHDR, CDR2 SFDVKD. CDR3 DNA: TGTGCCACCAGCGCGGGAATAGCGGGAGATACGCAGTATTTT. It codes for CATSAGIAGDTQYF.

The V call is TRBV5-8, the J call TRBJ2-5; 7 bases fit TRBD1. The CDR3 has 13 residues. Looked up from germline, CDR1 is SGHTS and CDR2 is YDEGEE. The V gene end was trimmed by 2 bases and the J gene end by 4 bases; junction bases not matched to a gene: 2. CDR3 residues: CASSLYRGETQYF. DNA for the CDR3: TGTGCCAGCAGCTTATACAGGGGAGAGACCCAGTACTTC.

This clone has just a few counts. The rearrangement uses TRBV13 and TRBJ1-5; D remains ambiguous. The V end was cut by 1 base, the J end by 7 bases, with 14 bases between. Per the germline V gene, CDR1 is PRHDT and CDR2 is FYEKMQ (reference sequence). The CDR3 extends over 15 amino acids. CDR3 coding DNA: TGTGCCAGCAGCTTAGAAGGGAGGGCCTGGCAGCCCCAGCATTTT. This gives the protein CASSLEGRAWQPQHF.

This clone appeared once. This sequence joins TRBV15 and TRBJ1-5; no clear D gene. The CDR3 is 16 amino acids. Trimming shortened V by 0 bases and J by 0 bases, and 9 bases separated the two germline ends. Per the germline V gene, CDR1 is LNHNV and CDR2 is YYDKDF (reference sequence). The CDR3 here is CATSRDRSLSNQPQHF. The CDR3 nucleotides read TGTGCCACCAGCAGAGATAGGTCCCTTAGCAATCAGCCCCAGCATTTT. The full variable domain, rest sourced from reference TRBV15 and TRBJ1-5, is DAMVIQNPRYQVTQFGKPVTLSCSQTLNHNVMYWYQQKSSQAPKLLFHYYDKDFNNEADTPDNFQSRRPNTSFCFLDIRSPGLGDTAMYLCATSRDRSLSNQPQHFGDGTRLSIL.

This clone was observed a handful of times. The V call is TRBV20-1, the J call TRBJ2-6; D remains ambiguous. Germline CDR1 is DFQATT and CDR2 is SNEGSKA (reference sequence). The ends were cut back, 3 bases at V and 0 bases at J, with 6 bases in the middle. The CDR3 has 14 amino acids. The DNA for the CDR3 is TGCAGTGCTAGTCCCGTCTCTGGGGCCAACGTCCTGACTTTC. Protein product: CSASPVSGANVLTF.

This clone occurred once. This sequence joins TRBV24-1 and TRBJ2-4, with 7 bases identical to TRBD2. Trimming cost V 4 bases and J 0 bases; bases outside gene matches: 8. In germline, CDR1 is KGHDR, CDR2 SFDVKD. The CDR3 has 17 amino acids. For the CDR3, the DNA is TGTGCCACCAGTGAGCGGGAGTCCCCTTTAGCCAAAAACATTCAGTACTTC. It is translated as CATSERESPLAKNIQYF.

The rearrangement links TRBV5-1 to TRBJ1-1; weak D call: TRBD1 (5 bases). This CDR3 is 14 amino acids long. Germline V gives CDR1 SGHRS, CDR2 YFSETQ. Trimming shortened V by 0 bases and J by 4 bases, and 10 bases separated the two germline ends. CDR3 residues: CASSLDGQGTEAFF. CDR3 nucleotide sequence: TGCGCCAGCAGCTTGGATGGTCAGGGCACTGAAGCTTTCTTT.

The genes are TRBV5-4 and TRBJ2-1; 14 positions match TRBD2. This CDR3 spans 18 amino acids. CDR1 is SGHNT, CDR2 YYREEE, per germline (reference sequence). V was clipped by 4 bases and J by 6 bases; unmatched bases: 12. CDR3 in amino acids: CASSPGTSGGHRVNEQFF. DNA for the CDR3: TGTGCCAGCAGCCCAGGGACTAGCGGGGGTCACCGGGTCAATGAGCAGTTCTTC.

The sample holds one count of this clone. The CDR3 sequence: CASREDSGANVLTF. CDR3 nucleotides: TGCGCCAGCAGAGAGGACTCTGGGGCCAACGTCCTGACTTTC. The chain recombines TRBV5-1 with TRBJ2-6; D is uncertain. The CDR3 is 14 residues long. The germline gives CDR1 SGHRS, CDR2 YFSETQ. Trimming left V 5 bases short and J 0 bases short, with 6 bases between.

CDR3 sequence (DNA): TGTGCCAGCAGAGAGGACGCCACGGGACAGAAGAATGAAAAACTGTTTTTT. Its protein is CASREDATGQKNEKLFF. The J gene is TRBJ1-4, the V gene TRBV7-9; 7 bases line up with TRBD1. CDR3 length: 17 residues. The ends lost 6 bases at V and 5 bases at J; junction bases unmatched: 15. Per germline, CDR1 SEHNR and CDR2 FQNEAQ (reference sequence).